These T cell receptor beta chains were read from a single sample in a study of T cell responses to AZD1222 COVID-19 vaccine. Profiling relied on immunoSEQ multiplex PCR, and the TCRdb table lists in-frame clones only, not all of them. The table records roughly 140,000 clones, more than 70% of them present only once. This specimen was peripheral blood, taken on day 0 of AZD1222 vaccination. The source is an adult in good health. Both conserved end residues are part of each CDR3. The D gene is left open where the match is weak. Where a row states a size, it is once, few, many or the class of an expanded clone; other rows omit it.

j_call	d_call	clone_size	v_call	cdr3_aa	cdr3_nt
TRBJ2-3	-	-	TRBV6-5	CASSYVGGHTDTQYF	TGTGCCAGCAGTTACGTGGGGGGGCATACAGATACGCAGTATTTT
TRBJ2-1	TRBD2	-	TRBV9	CASSGFTGTSGVYNEQFF	TGTGCCAGCAGCGGATTTACCGGGACTAGCGGGGTTTACAATGAGCAGTTCTTC
TRBJ1-1	TRBD1	-	TRBV7-2	CASSFRQGWDTEAFF	TGTGCCAGCAGCTTTAGACAGGGGTGGGACACTGAAGCTTTCTTT
TRBJ1-1	TRBD1	-	TRBV6-5	CASSPAGQTNTEAFF	TGTGCCAGCAGTCCCGCGGGACAGACGAACACTGAAGCTTTCTTT
TRBJ2-2	-	-	TRBV7-2	CASSLSDSLTGELFF	TGTGCCAGCAGCTTAAGTGACAGCCTCACCGGGGAGCTGTTTTTT
TRBJ2-5	TRBD2	-	TRBV7-8	CASSHRRRGGKETQYF	TGTGCCAGCAGCCACCGGCGGCGGGGGGGAAAAGAGACCCAGTACTTC
TRBJ2-2	-	-	TRBV7-2	CASSPLFGRVGTGELFF	TGTGCCAGCAGCCCCCTTTTCGGGCGCGTGGGCACCGGGGAGCTGTTTTTT
TRBJ1-2	-	-	TRBV28	CASSLGQDVYGYTF	TGTGCCAGCAGTTTAGGGCAGGATGTCTATGGCTACACCTTC
TRBJ2-2	-	-	TRBV7-9	CASRNGGSGNTGELFF	TGTGCCAGCAGGAACGGGGGTAGCGGGAACACCGGGGAGCTGTTTTTT
TRBJ2-7	TRBD1	-	TRBV6-4	CASSGSGGGEQYF	TGTGCCAGCAGCGGTTCAGGGGGCGGCGAGCAGTACTTC
TRBJ2-7	-	few	TRBV21-1	CASSKGTGGYEQYF	TGTGCCAGCAGCAAAGGGACAGGGGGTTACGAGCAGTACTTC
TRBJ2-3	-	-	TRBV12-3/TRBV12-4	CASSFQRDTQYF	TGTGCCAGCAGTTTCCAACGGGATACGCAGTATTTT
TRBJ1-5	-	-	TRBV6-5	CASKSTGNQPQHF	TGTGCCAGCAAATCGACAGGAAATCAGCCCCAGCATTTT
TRBJ1-2	-	few	TRBV7-9	CASSLGPGNGYTF	TGTGCCAGCAGCTTAGGGCCAGGGAATGGCTACACCTTC
TRBJ2-5	-	-	TRBV4-3	CASSQEPWETQYF	TGCGCCAGCAGCCAAGAACCTTGGGAGACCCAGTACTTC
TRBJ1-3	-	-	TRBV6-5	CASSYDSRSGNTIYF	TGTGCCAGCAGTTACGACAGCCGCTCTGGAAACACCATATATTTT
TRBJ1-2	-	-	TRBV7-9	CASSLNRGHYGYTF	TGTGCCAGCAGCTTAAATCGGGGACACTATGGCTACACCTTC
TRBJ1-2	TRBD1	few	TRBV2	CASSGTGGYGYTF	TGTGCCAGCAGTGGGACAGGGGGCTATGGCTACACCTTC
TRBJ2-2	TRBD2	-	TRBV27	CASSFLVGLAGGRTGELFF	TGTGCCAGCAGTTTCCTCGTCGGACTAGCGGGGGGCCGCACCGGGGAGCTGTTTTTT
TRBJ2-1	-	once	TRBV11-2	CASCPFGSYNEQFF	TGTGCCAGCTGTCCATTCGGGTCCTACAATGAGCAGTTCTTC
TRBJ1-3	-	-	TRBV19	CASTPGSSGNTIYF	TGTGCCAGTACGCCAGGGAGCTCTGGAAACACCATATATTTT
TRBJ1-1	-	-	TRBV27	CASSLATFTEAFF	TGTGCCAGCAGTTTAGCTACGTTCACTGAAGCTTTCTTT
TRBJ1-2	-	few	TRBV28	CASSFPGGGPHGYTF	TGTGCCAGCAGTTTCCCGGGGGGGGGACCTCATGGCTACACCTTC
TRBJ2-1	TRBD2	-	TRBV5-6	CASSPALGTSGSYNEQFF	TGTGCCAGCAGCCCCGCGCTCGGGACTAGCGGTTCCTACAATGAGCAGTTCTTC
TRBJ1-5	-	few	TRBV28	CASSLWAGISNQPQHF	TGTGCCAGCAGTCTCTGGGCAGGGATTAGCAATCAGCCCCAGCATTTT
TRBJ1-1	-	-	TRBV9	CASSETRIWDTEAFF	TGTGCCAGCAGCGAAACACGAATCTGGGACACTGAAGCTTTCTTT
TRBJ1-5	-	once	TRBV5-4	CASSLGAEQPQHF	TGTGCCAGCAGCTTGGGGGCAGAACAGCCCCAGCATTTT
TRBJ2-7	-	-	TRBV5-1	CASTQRGTTEQYF	TGCGCCAGCACCCAAAGGGGGACAACCGAGCAGTACTTC
TRBJ2-3	-	-	TRBV5-1	CASSGGSGHTDTQYF	TGCGCCAGCAGCGGAGGTAGCGGACACACAGATACGCAGTATTTT
TRBJ1-2	-	-	TRBV9	CASSVGFNYGYTF	TGTGCCAGCAGCGTCGGGTTTAACTATGGCTACACCTTC
TRBJ2-3	-	-	TRBV7-2	CASSLGGAGNTDTQYF	TGTGCCAGCAGCTTAGGGGGGGCAGGTAACACAGATACGCAGTATTTT
TRBJ1-5	-	-	TRBV3-1/TRBV3-2	CASSRGGGNQPQHF	TGTGCCAGCAGTCGAGGGGGAGGAAATCAGCCCCAGCATTTT
TRBJ2-7	TRBD1	-	TRBV10-1	CASFRGLTYEQYF	TGCGCCAGCTTCAGGGGGCTTACCTACGAGCAGTACTTC
TRBJ1-6	-	few	TRBV25-1	CASSEGNPWNSPLHF	TGTGCCAGCAGTGAAGGGAATCCTTGGAATTCACCCCTCCACTTT
TRBJ2-1	TRBD2	-	TRBV5-3	CARSKLAGGPEQFF	TGTGCCAGAAGCAAACTAGCGGGGGGACCCGAGCAGTTCTTC
TRBJ2-7	TRBD1	-	TRBV28	CASSNPDRGLGEQYF	TGTGCCAGCAGTAACCCGGACAGGGGGCTGGGGGAGCAGTACTTC
TRBJ1-2	-	-	TRBV3-1/TRBV3-2	CASSQDTAATRGYTF	TGTGCCAGCAGCCAAGATACAGCGGCAACCAGGGGCTACACCTTC
TRBJ1-1	-	-	TRBV29-1	CSAAAVRGLEAFF	TGCAGCGCCGCCGCCGTGCGGGGACTTGAAGCTTTCTTT
TRBJ1-1	TRBD1	-	TRBV19	CASSAGDRASSMNTEAFF	TGTGCCAGTAGTGCGGGGGACAGGGCTTCATCCATGAACACTGAAGCTTTCTTT
TRBJ2-7	-	-	TRBV11-1	CASSRRDREQYF	TGTGCCAGCAGCCGCAGGGATCGCGAGCAGTACTTC
TRBJ2-5	-	-	TRBV4-3	CASSQDKETQYF	TGCGCCAGCAGCCAAGACAAAGAGACCCAGTACTTC
TRBJ2-3	TRBD2	once	TRBV9	CASSVHERGAVDTQYF	TGTGCCAGCAGCGTACACGAGCGGGGGGCGGTAGATACGCAGTATTTT
TRBJ2-3	TRBD2	-	TRBV7-3	CASSRAGVRTDTQYF	TGTGCCAGCAGCAGAGCGGGGGTTCGAACAGATACGCAGTATTTT
TRBJ2-1	TRBD2	-	TRBV9	CASSVASGGPDEQFF	TGTGCCAGCAGCGTAGCTAGCGGGGGGCCCGATGAGCAGTTCTTC
TRBJ2-7	-	-	TRBV6-5	CASSYSYSYGYEQYF	TGTGCCAGCAGTTACTCTTACTCGTATGGCTACGAGCAGTACTTC
TRBJ1-2	TRBD1	-	TRBV7-9	CASSFGDRDTTGYTF	TGTGCCAGCAGCTTTGGGGACAGGGACACAACTGGCTACACCTTC
TRBJ1-1	TRBD1	few	TRBV18	CASSPGQAGGTEAFF	TGTGCCAGCTCACCAGGACAGGCCGGGGGAACTGAAGCTTTCTTT
TRBJ1-2	TRBD1	-	TRBV9	CASSRTGTGYGYTF	TGTGCCAGCAGCAGAACGGGGACAGGATATGGCTACACCTTC
TRBJ2-6	-	-	TRBV5-1	CASSLVPSGANVLTF	TGCGCCAGCAGCTTAGTCCCTTCTGGGGCCAACGTCCTGACTTTC
TRBJ2-1	-	-	TRBV12-3/TRBV12-4	CASSHGGGNEQFF	TGTGCCAGCAGCCATGGAGGGGGTAATGAGCAGTTCTTC
TRBJ1-5	TRBD1	-	TRBV2	CASSGGTGEGRNQPQHF	TGTGCCAGCAGTGGGGGGACAGGGGAGGGTCGCAATCAGCCCCAGCATTTT
TRBJ1-3	-	-	TRBV27	CASSLNRAGNTIYF	TGTGCCAGCAGTTTAAACAGGGCTGGAAACACCATATATTTT
TRBJ2-7	-	-	TRBV29-1	CSVYVPQRLGEQYF	TGCAGCGTCTACGTCCCCCAACGTTTAGGCGAGCAGTACTTC
TRBJ1-1	-	-	TRBV6-5	CASSYGRTNTEAFF	TGTGCCAGCAGTTACGGCCGGACGAACACTGAAGCTTTCTTT